This TCR beta chain was captured by sequencing in a study of CD8 T cells in Susac syndrome. Random hexamers were used to reverse transcribe the RNA input (about 0.5 to 1 ug). Amplification of TCR beta CDR3 was carried out by immunoSEQ multiplex PCR, which covered 54 Vbeta and 13 Jbeta segments. TCRdb analysed the immunoSEQ multiplex PCR reads with MiXCR anew, one entry per CDR3 protein. Among around 71,000 distinct CDR3 sequences listed, nearly 96% were seen once. The germline CDR1 and CDR2 sequences are KGHSH and LQKENI. The CDR3 contains 16 residues. After removal of 4 bases from V and 3 bases from J, the junction contained 7 bases not matched to a gene. Negative isolation yielded CD4+ and CD8+ T cells, and FACS enriched TEMRA cells.

Source material: CD4+ T cells from PBMCs. V is TRBV18 and J is TRBJ2-5; TRBD2 agrees at 11 bases. The origin of this receptor is a human donor with multiple sclerosis. CDR3 in amino acids: CASSLLAGEEKETQYF. The CDR3 region has the DNA TGTGCCAGCTCACTACTAGCGGGGGAAGAAAAAGAGACCCAGTACTTC.